This is a list of T cell receptor beta chains from one sample in a study of blood T cells in healthy people across ages. TCRdb itself ran the 5' RACE reads through MiXCR, one entry per CDR3 protein. The sample yields around 1,500,000 distinct CDR3 sequences, approximately 30% seen once. Source material: blood. The receptors derive from a woman between 25 and 40 years old in good health. Each CDR3 is given with its conserved first and last residue. D genes are given only for firm matches. Rows give clone size only sometimes, using once, few, many, or a class for an expanded clone.

j_call	v_call	d_call	clone_size	cdr3_nt	cdr3_aa
TRBJ2-4	TRBV5-1	-	-	TGCGCCAGCAGCTTGAAGGCGGCCGCCCACCGGAACATTCAGTACTTC	CASSLKAAAHRNIQYF
TRBJ2-1	TRBV20-1	-	few	TGCAGTGCTACCGGTACTACAGTTTACAATGAGCAGTTCTTC	CSATGTTVYNEQFF
TRBJ2-5	TRBV30	-	few	TGTGCCTGGGGGGCCCAACCAACCCAGTACTTC	CAWGAQPTQYF
TRBJ1-1	TRBV20-1	-	few	TGCAGTGCTAGAGCGCTGGGCCGGATGAACACTGAAGCTTTCTTT	CSARALGRMNTEAFF
TRBJ2-1	TRBV6-5	TRBD2	-	TGTGCCAGCACGTGGACTAGCGCGTCCTACAATGAGCAGTTCTTC	CASTWTSASYNEQFF
TRBJ2-3	TRBV7-2	TRBD2	few	TGTGCCAGCAGCTTAGGTTGGGCTAGCGGGATTAGCACAGATACGCAGTATTTT	CASSLGWASGISTDTQYF
TRBJ2-2	TRBV12-3/TRBV12-4	-	-	TGTGCCAGCAGATTCGGTCGCAGGGTGATGTCAGGGGAGCTGTTTTTT	CASRFGRRVMSGELFF
TRBJ1-4	TRBV6-5	-	-	TGTGCCAGCAGCACCGGGAGCCCAAGTGAGGAAAAACTGTTTTTT	CASSTGSPSEEKLFF
TRBJ2-7	TRBV10-3	-	-	TGTGCCATCAGTGAGTCGGGTAGGCAGTCCTACGAGCAGTACTTC	CAISESGRQSYEQYF
TRBJ1-2	TRBV20-1	-	few	TGCAGTGCCCCAAGGGGGTCGGTCGGCTACACCTTC	CSAPRGSVGYTF